The source of this TCR beta chain is a study of response to subunit inactivated influenza vaccine. The length of the CDR3 is 14 residues. The V gene's germline CDR1 is MNHEY and CDR2 SVGEGT. The V gene lost 2 bases and the J gene lost 5 bases, with 10 bases spanning the gap. This clonotype was detected a few times. The antigen remains unidentified. TCRdb re-called the RT-PCR reads through MiXCR, storing one row per CDR3 protein. The sample lists under 500,000 distinct CDR3 sequences; roughly 9.8% were seen once. Whole-study results and caveats: It was the authors' suggestion that each seasonal influenza vaccination recruits few new T cells.

Source: PBMCs from blood, taken 45 days after vaccination. This chain joins TRBV6-2 or TRBV6-3 and TRBJ2-1; D unresolved. The source of this sequence is a man in his fifties or sixties who received an inactivated influenza vaccine. The CDR3 DNA reads TGTGCCAGCAGTTACAGACTCCTGAACAATGAGCAGTTCTTC. This gives the protein CASSYRLLNNEQFF.